This TCR delta chain appears in the sequencing data of a study of Vδ1+ human thymocytes. Overall study findings and caveats: Bulk data may be misread because of unexpected Vdelta2 sequences. Highly polyclonal TRG and TRD repertoires with Gaussian CDR3 length distributions appeared in thymus. Roughly 22% of thymic delta-chain sequences were Vdelta2, with few Vdelta3, unlike blood Vdelta1+ controls.

Sequences come from RNA converted to cDNA by reverse transcription. Pooled V-gene forward primers with one constant-region reverse primer generated the CDR3 amplicons by multiplex PCR. TCRdb re-called the multiplex PCR reads through CATT. The repertoire includes roughly 56,000 delta-chain clones, about 14% of them detected once, and 0.3% to 0.45% sits in the top ten. Of note for this clone: Its cognate antigen is unknown.

Alphabeta T cells were depleted, then CD3+ Vdelta1+ Vdelta2- thymocytes were FACS-sorted. Between 98% and 99.6% of sorted thymocytes were Vdelta1+. V shed 3 bases and J 3 bases; nucleotides not matched to a gene: 28. This CDR3 comprises 23 residues. Germline assignment: CDR1 TSWWSYY and CDR2 QGS. Input material: Vdelta1+ gamma-delta thymocytes from the thymus. The subset: FACS-sorted CD3+ TCRalphabeta- TCRVdelta1+ TCRVdelta2- thymocytes. This sequence originates from a girl less than two years old who had congenital heart surgery. This chain links TRDV1 with TRDJ1; 10 bases map to TRDD3. The CDR3 loop is CALGDPLPTVLGDYNKAPDKLIF. The DNA of the CDR3 is TGTGCTCTTGGGGACCCTCTTCCTACAGTACTGGGGGATTATAATAAGGCCCCCGATAAACTCATCTTT.